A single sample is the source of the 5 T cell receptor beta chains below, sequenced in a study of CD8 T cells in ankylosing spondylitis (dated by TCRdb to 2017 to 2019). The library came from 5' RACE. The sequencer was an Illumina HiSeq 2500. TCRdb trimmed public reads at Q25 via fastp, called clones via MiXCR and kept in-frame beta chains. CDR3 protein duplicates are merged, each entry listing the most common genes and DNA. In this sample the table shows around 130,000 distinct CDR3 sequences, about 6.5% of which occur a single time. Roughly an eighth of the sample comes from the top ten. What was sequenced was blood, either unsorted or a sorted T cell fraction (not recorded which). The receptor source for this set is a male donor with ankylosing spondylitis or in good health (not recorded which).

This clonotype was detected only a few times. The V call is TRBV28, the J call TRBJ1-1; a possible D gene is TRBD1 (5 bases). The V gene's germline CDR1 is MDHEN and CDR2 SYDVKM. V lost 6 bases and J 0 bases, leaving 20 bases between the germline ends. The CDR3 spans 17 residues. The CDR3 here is CASSPVVGASMNTEAFF. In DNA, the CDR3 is TGTGCCAGCAGCCCAGTGGTAGGGGCCTCAATGAACACTGAAGCTTTCTTT.

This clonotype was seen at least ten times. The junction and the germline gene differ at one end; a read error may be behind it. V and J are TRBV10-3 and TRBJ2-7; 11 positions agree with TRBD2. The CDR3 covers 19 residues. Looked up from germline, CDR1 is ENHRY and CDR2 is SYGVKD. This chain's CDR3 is CAISEGLAGNSKVSHEQYF. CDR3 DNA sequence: TGTGCCATCAGTGAGGGACTAGCGGGCAACTCGAAGGTCTCCCACGAGCAGTACTTC.

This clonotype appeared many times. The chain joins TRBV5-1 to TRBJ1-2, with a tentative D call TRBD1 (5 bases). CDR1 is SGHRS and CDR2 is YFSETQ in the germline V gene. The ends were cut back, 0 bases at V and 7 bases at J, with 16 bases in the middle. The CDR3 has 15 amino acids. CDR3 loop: CASSLGPTGPGGYTF. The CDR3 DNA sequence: TGCGCCAGCAGCTTGGGGCCTACAGGACCGGGTGGCTACACCTTC. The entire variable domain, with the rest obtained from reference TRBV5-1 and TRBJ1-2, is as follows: KAGVTQTPRYLIKTRGQQVTLSCSPISGHRSVSWYQQTPGQGLQFLFEYFSETQRNKGNFPGRFSGRQFSNSRSEMNVSTLELGDSALYLCASSLGPTGPGGYTFGSGTRLTVV.

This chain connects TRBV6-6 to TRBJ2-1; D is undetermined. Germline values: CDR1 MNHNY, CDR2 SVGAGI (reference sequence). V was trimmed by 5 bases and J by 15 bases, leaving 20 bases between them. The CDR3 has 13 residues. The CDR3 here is CASSTTARLLGFF. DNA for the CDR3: TGTGCCAGCAGTACCACCGCTAGATTACTGGGGTTCTTC.

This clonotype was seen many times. In DNA form, the CDR3 reads TGTGCCAGCAGTTACTCGGCGGGACAGGGCACAGATACGCAGTATTTT. Protein sequence: CASSYSAGQGTDTQYF. The chain joins TRBV6-5 to TRBJ2-3; 8 bases fit TRBD1. V dropped 0 bases and J dropped 1; count of bases not matched to a gene: 3. CDR3 length: 16 residues. Germline loops: CDR1 MNHEY, CDR2 SVGAGI.